The rows below give T cell receptor beta chains drawn from one sample of a study of T cells in narcolepsy. The protocol was immunoSEQ multiplex PCR, while the TCRdb copy is restricted to in-frame clones and leaves out a portion. The table shows tens of thousands of clones, with less than 85% occurring only once. The material sequenced was memory (CD45RA-) CD4+ T cells from blood. These receptor sequences come from a human donor in good health. The CDR3 runs from the conserved cysteine through the conserved F or W. The D gene is left open where the match is weak. Size tells how often a clone was seen (once, few, many) or the class of an expanded clone, and some rows leave it out.

abundance,v_gene,d_gene,j_gene,CDR3nt,CDR3aa
.,TRBV18,.,TRBJ2-1,TGTGCCAACTCCCCCCCGAGGCCGACAACTGAGCAGTTCTTC,CANSPPRPTTEQFF
few,TRBV6-1,TRBD2,TRBJ2-7,TGTGCCAGCAGTGGACTAGCGGGAGGGGCCTACGAGCAGTACTTC,CASSGLAGGAYEQYF
.,TRBV28,.,TRBJ1-2,TGTGCCAGCAGTGGCATGGCAGACTATGGCTACACCTTC,CASSGMADYGYTF
.,TRBV4-2,.,TRBJ1-2,TGTGCCAGCAGCCAGAGGGGGGCTAGCTATGGCTACACCTTC,CASSQRGASYGYTF
few,TRBV5-1,.,TRBJ1-2,TGCGCCAGCAGCCAGGGTCGGTACTTTAACTATGGCTACACCTTC,CASSQGRYFNYGYTF
.,TRBV7-9,.,TRBJ2-1,TGTGCCAGCAGCTTTAAGGGGAGAGAGCAGTTCTTC,CASSFKGREQFF
.,TRBV7-8,TRBD1,TRBJ1-6,TGTGCCAGCAGCTTAGCGACAGGGGGCTCCTATAATTCACCCCTCCACTTT,CASSLATGGSYNSPLHF
.,TRBV6-1,TRBD2,TRBJ2-5,TGTGCCAGCTTAAGCGGGACCCGCTCATACCTCCAGTACTTC,CASLSGTRSYLQYF
.,TRBV7-9,.,TRBJ1-2,TGTGCCAGCAGCTTAGGGGGGGTTTATGGCTACACCTTC,CASSLGGVYGYTF
.,TRBV19,TRBD2,TRBJ2-1,TGTGCCAGTAGTGTGGGACTAGCGGGCATCAATGAGCAGTTCTTC,CASSVGLAGINEQFF
.,TRBV19,TRBD2,TRBJ2-7,TGTGCCAGTAGTTTCGGCGGGGGTCACGAGCAGTACTTC,CASSFGGGHEQYF
.,TRBV6-5,.,TRBJ1-1,TGTGCCAGCAGTTTAGGGGCGAACACTGAAGCTTTCTTT,CASSLGANTEAFF
.,TRBV15,.,TRBJ1-6,TGTGCCACCAGCAGAGATGCCAATTCACCCCTCCACTTT,CATSRDANSPLHF
.,TRBV28,.,TRBJ2-1,TGTGCCAGCAGCCCCGAGGGGAGCGCACCCTACAATGAGCAGTTCTTC,CASSPEGSAPYNEQFF
.,TRBV28,.,TRBJ2-1,TGTGCCAGCAGTCCCGCCAGGCGGGGCGAGCAATTCTTC,CASSPARRGEQFF
.,TRBV10-3,.,TRBJ1-2,TGTGCCACTTCGGACGGAGATAACTATGGCTACACCTTC,CATSDGDNYGYTF
.,TRBV28,TRBD1,TRBJ2-7,TGTGCCAGCACCAACCAGGGGGCCGGCTCCTACGAGCAGTACTTC,CASTNQGAGSYEQYF
.,TRBV6-1,.,TRBJ1-1,TGTGCCAGCAACCCCTGGGGTTACACTGAAGCTTTCTTT,CASNPWGYTEAFF
.,TRBV27,.,TRBJ1-4,TGTGCCAGCAGTCCTTGGACCGGGAATGAAAAACTGTTTTTT,CASSPWTGNEKLFF
.,TRBV14,.,TRBJ2-1,TGTGCCAGCAGCCAAGACGGGGGTTCCTACAATGAGCAGTTCTTC,CASSQDGGSYNEQFF
.,TRBV29-1,.,TRBJ1-1,TGCAGCGTTGTAGGGGAGAACACTGAAGCTTTCTTT,CSVVGENTEAFF